One and the same sample provided the 17 T cell receptor beta chains below, sequenced in a study of T cell responses to AZD1222 COVID-19 vaccine. Sequencing was performed with immunoSEQ multiplex PCR; in TCRdb, only in-frame clones are kept and a portion is missing. The table lists 99,000 or so clones, about 94% of them singletons. The sample consisted of peripheral blood, taken on day 0 of AZD1222 vaccination. All receptors come from an adult in good health.

The V gene is TRBV7-2, the J gene TRBJ2-3; unclear D gene. V was clipped by 4 bases and J by 6 bases, with 11 bases between them. CDR3 length equals 13 residues. Germline lookup yields CDR1 SGHTA and CDR2 FQGNSA. CDR3 DNA: TGTGCCAGCAGCTCGACCGTCACCGATACGCAGTATTTT. Protein product: CASSSTVTDTQYF.

V gene TRBV11-2 combines with J gene TRBJ1-4, with 9 positions matching TRBD1. Trimming removed 7 bases from V and 8 bases from J; junction bases left unmatched: 8. Germline lookup yields CDR1 SGHAT and CDR2 FQNNGV. The CDR3 contains 14 residues. The CDR3, as DNA: TGTGCCAGCACCTCGGACAGGGGTCGAGAAAAACTGTTTTTT. Amino acid sequence: CASTSDRGREKLFF.

V usage is TRBV5-6 and J usage is TRBJ2-3; TRBD2 aligns across 13 bases. The CDR3 sequence is 17 residues long. V lost 6 bases, J lost 5 bases, and 12 bases stayed unmatched. From germline, CDR1 is SGHDT and CDR2 YYEEEE. The CDR3 sequence is CASTPGGLAGLGDTQYF. In nucleotides, the CDR3 is TGTGCCAGCACCCCGGGGGGACTAGCGGGATTGGGAGATACGCAGTATTTT. Filled out from reference TRBV5-6 and TRBJ2-3, the complete variable domain reads DAGVTQSPTHLIKTRGQQVTLRCSPKSGHDTVSWYQQALGQGPQFIFQYYEEEERQRGNFPDRFSGHQFPNYSSELNVNALLLGDSALYLCASTPGGLAGLGDTQYFGPGTRLTVL.

The chain carries TRBV7-2 and TRBJ2-7, with D possibly TRBD2 on 6 matching bases. The germline V and J ends were trimmed by 3 bases and 5 bases, with 11 bases remaining between them. Germline assignment: CDR1 SGHTA and CDR2 FQGNSA. The CDR3 covers 13 residues. The CDR3 bases are TGTGCCAGCAGCTTTACGCGGGATAACGAGCAGTACTTC. It is translated as CASSFTRDNEQYF. Full variable domain (remainder filled in from reference TRBV7-2 and TRBJ2-7): GAGVSQSPSNKVTEKGKDVELRCDPISGHTALYWYRQSLGQGLEFLIYFQGNSAPDKSGLPSDRFSAERTGGSVSTLTIQRTQQEDSAVYLCASSFTRDNEQYFGPGTRLTVT.

The rearrangement joins TRBV19 to TRBJ2-2; D may be TRBD1 or TRBD2 (5 bases each). V shed 3 bases and J shed 2 bases, with 19 bases lying between them. Per germline, CDR1 LNHDA and CDR2 SQIVND (reference sequence). The CDR3 sequence is 18 residues long. CDR3 nucleotide sequence: TGTGCCAGTAGTATGCTGTGGGGAGACAGAACCAACACCGGGGAGCTGTTTTTT. Translated: CASSMLWGDRTNTGELFF.

V and J are TRBV3-1 (or the pseudogene TRBV3-2) and TRBJ2-7; 8 nucleotides agree with TRBD2. With V trimmed by 4 bases and J by 5 bases, 13 bases remained unmatched. This CDR3 region has 16 residues. Germline values: CDR1 LGHDT, CDR2 YNNKEL (reference sequence). CDR3 in amino acids: CASSLTAGVSTDEQYF. As DNA, the CDR3 is TGTGCCAGCAGCCTAACAGCGGGAGTATCAACGGACGAGCAGTACTTC.

The genes are TRBV11-3 and TRBJ2-1; tentatively, D is TRBD2 (6 bases). Trimming took off 8 bases at V and 5 bases at J, with 16 bases between the two ends. CDR3 length equals 14 residues. Looked up from germline, CDR1 is SGHNT and CDR2 is YENEEA. In DNA form, the CDR3 reads TGTGCCAGCCGGCTAGCGCGGGGTAACAATGAGCAGTTCTTC. It is translated as CASRLARGNNEQFF.

The CDR3 nucleotides are TGTGCCAGCAGTTCTCGACAGGGAGCCTATGGCTACACCTTC. As protein: CASSSRQGAYGYTF. The chain recombines TRBV5-6 with TRBJ1-2; 7 bases agree with TRBD1. J was trimmed by 4 bases and V by 5 bases; bases with no gene match: 8. The CDR3 contains 14 residues. Germline V gives CDR1 SGHDT, CDR2 YYEEEE.

This chain uses TRBV6-5 with TRBJ2-3, with D unresolved. Germline V gene lookup returns CDR1 MNHEY and CDR2 SVGAGI. The CDR3 runs 15 residues. Trimming pared 6 bases from V and 0 bases from J, leaving 13 bases between. DNA for the CDR3: TGTGCCAGCAGCGTTGACCTCAGCAGCACAGATACGCAGTATTTT. It yields the protein CASSVDLSSTDTQYF.

V and J are TRBV7-9 and TRBJ1-2; no reliable D call. Germline CDR1 is SEHNR and CDR2 is FQNEAQ (reference sequence). The CDR3 extends over 12 amino acids. Trimming removed 3 bases at V and 3 bases at J, with 5 bases between. CDR3 in amino acids: CASSFGDYGYTF. DNA for the CDR3: TGTGCCAGCAGCTTCGGTGACTATGGCTACACCTTC.

J is TRBJ1-1 and V is TRBV5-1; D not resolved. V shed 5 bases and J shed 12 bases, with 20 bases lying between them. The CDR3 is 13 residues long. Per germline, CDR1 SGHRS and CDR2 YFSETQ. CDR3 loop: CASRLAGSFWSFF. CDR3 DNA sequence: TGCGCCAGCAGACTGGCCGGGAGTTTTTGGTCTTTCTTT.

The chain couples TRBV7-3 to TRBJ2-2, with TRBD2 as a possible D gene (5 bases). CDR1 and CDR2 (germline): SGHTA, FQGTGA. This CDR3 has 13 residues. Trimming took off 6 bases at V and 7 bases at J, with 12 bases between the two ends. The CDR3 region is CASSGPGNGELFF. The CDR3 nucleotides are TGTGCCAGCAGTGGACCGGGGAACGGGGAGCTGTTTTTT.

V is TRBV2 and J is TRBJ1-6; the D gene is possibly TRBD1 (6 bases). V was cut by 2 bases and J by 5 bases, with 10 bases left in between. CDR1 and CDR2 from the germline V gene are SNHLY and FYNNEI. The CDR3 runs to 15 residues. This CDR3 is CASSELGTNNSPLHF. The CDR3, as DNA: TGTGCCAGCAGTGAACTGGGGACAAATAATTCACCCCTCCACTTT.

The chain recombines TRBV9 with TRBJ2-7, with D possibly matching TRBD1 (6 bases). The CDR3 has 15 residues. CDR1 is SGDLS and CDR2 is YYNGEE in the germline V gene. V was clipped by 1 base and J by 3 bases, with 14 bases between them. This CDR3 reads CASSVSPGQNYEQYF. The CDR3 DNA is TGTGCCAGCAGCGTAAGCCCGGGACAAAACTACGAGCAGTACTTC. Looking up the rest from reference TRBV9 and TRBJ2-7 gives the full variable domain: DSGVTQTPKHLITATGQRVTLRCSPRSGDLSVYWYQQSLDQGLQFLIQYYNGEERAKGNILERFSAQQFPDLHSELNLSSLELGDSALYFCASSVSPGQNYEQYFGPGTRLTVT.

This chain joins TRBV14 and TRBJ2-7; D may be TRBD1 or TRBD2 (5 bases each). Germline lookup yields CDR1 SGHDN and CDR2 FVKESK. Trimming removed 5 bases from V and 0 bases from J, with 14 bases in between. The CDR3 is 15 amino acids. The CDR3 loop reads CASSSDRDDSYEQYF. The CDR3 bases are TGTGCCAGCAGCTCTGACCGGGACGACTCCTACGAGCAGTACTTC.

This clone appeared once. V is TRBV24-1 and J is TRBJ2-6; 8 positions agree with TRBD1. There are 17 residues in the CDR3. Germline CDR1 KGHDR, CDR2 SFDVKD. Unmatched junction bases numbered 10, after V lost 9 bases and J lost 1 base. The chain's CDR3 is CATEAGGGSSGANVLTF. CDR3 bases: TGTGCCACCGAGGCAGGGGGCGGTTCGTCTGGGGCCAACGTCCTGACTTTC.

The rearrangement joins TRBV7-9 to TRBJ1-1, with 10 nucleotides matching TRBD1. The CDR3 has 13 amino acids. The germline V gene encodes CDR1 SEHNR and CDR2 FQNEAQ (reference sequence). After removal of 3 bases from V and 6 bases from J, the junction contained 1 base not matched to a gene. CDR3 nucleotides: TGTGCCAGCAGCTTGACAGGGGGCCCTGAAGCTTTCTTT. Translation: CASSLTGGPEAFF. The full variable domain, completed using reference TRBV7-9 and TRBJ1-1, is DTGVSQNPRHKITKRGQNVTFRCDPISEHNRLYWYRQTLGQGPEFLTYFQNEAQLEKSRLLSDRFSAERPKGSFSTLEIQRTEQGDSAMYLCASSLTGGPEAFFGQGTRLTVV.